The rows below give T cell receptor beta chains drawn from one sample of a study of post-analysis software for immune sequencing data. TCRdb re-analysed the PCR reads in MiXCR, keeping a single row per CDR3 protein. This table holds a few hundred thousand distinct CDR3 sequences, about 38% found once. Sequenced material: blood. Every receptor here comes from a girl between 5 and 17 years old with multiple sclerosis. The CDR3 runs from the conserved cysteine through the conserved F or W. The order of the fields is clone size, D gene, J gene, V gene, CDR3 protein, CDR3 DNA. A D gene is named only where the DNA matches it firmly. Some rows have no size entry. The others give once, few or many, or a class for an expanded clone.

abundance: many
d_gene: TRBD1
j_gene: TRBJ1-5
v_gene: TRBV7-2
CDR3aa: CASSLRGNQPQHF
CDR3nt: TGTGCCAGCAGCCTCAGGGGGAATCAGCCCCAGCATTTT

abundance: .
d_gene: .
j_gene: TRBJ1-2
v_gene: TRBV2
CDR3aa: CASSAGFGGYTF
CDR3nt: TGTGCCAGCAGTGCTGGTTTTGGTGGCTACACCTTC

abundance: many
d_gene: .
j_gene: TRBJ1-1
v_gene: TRBV5-1
CDR3aa: CASSSQGPPNTEAFF
CDR3nt: TGCGCCAGCAGCTCTCAGGGACCGCCGAACACTGAAGCTTTCTTT

abundance: many
d_gene: TRBD1
j_gene: TRBJ1-2
v_gene: TRBV20-1
CDR3aa: CSAIDRGSYGYTF
CDR3nt: TGCAGTGCCATTGACAGGGGATCTTATGGCTACACCTTC

abundance: few
d_gene: .
j_gene: TRBJ2-3
v_gene: TRBV19
CDR3aa: CASSVSGIVTDTQYF
CDR3nt: TGTGCCAGTAGTGTAAGCGGAATTGTCACAGATACGCAGTATTTT

abundance: .
d_gene: TRBD1
j_gene: TRBJ2-2
v_gene: TRBV5-5
CDR3aa: CASSYGQGALRTGELFF
CDR3nt: TGTGCCAGCAGCTATGGACAGGGGGCGCTTCGCACCGGGGAGCTGTTTTTT

abundance: .
d_gene: TRBD1
j_gene: TRBJ2-1
v_gene: TRBV20-1
CDR3aa: CSASPGQSYNEQFF
CDR3nt: TGCAGTGCTAGTCCGGGACAGAGTTACAATGAGCAGTTCTTC

abundance: many
d_gene: TRBD1
j_gene: TRBJ2-1
v_gene: TRBV20-1
CDR3aa: CSASRGQSSYNEQFF
CDR3nt: TGCAGTGCTAGTAGGGGGCAGAGCTCCTACAATGAGCAGTTCTTC

abundance: many
d_gene: .
j_gene: TRBJ2-5
v_gene: TRBV10-3
CDR3aa: CAIHSGRDNGETQYF
CDR3nt: TGTGCCATCCACAGCGGGCGGGACAACGGAGAGACCCAGTACTTC

abundance: .
d_gene: .
j_gene: TRBJ1-2
v_gene: TRBV27
CDR3aa: CASSFPQGPNYGHTF
CDR3nt: TGTGCCAGCAGTTTCCCACAAGGTCCTAACTATGGCCACACCTTC

abundance: .
d_gene: .
j_gene: TRBJ1-2
v_gene: TRBV5-5
CDR3aa: CASTTTPSNYGYTF
CDR3nt: TGTGCCAGCACTACGACACCTTCTAACTATGGCTACACCTTC

abundance: many
d_gene: .
j_gene: TRBJ2-3
v_gene: TRBV28
CDR3aa: CASSPQGNRADTQYF
CDR3nt: TGTGCCAGCAGTCCGCAGGGAAATCGCGCAGATACGCAGTATTTT

abundance: .
d_gene: .
j_gene: TRBJ1-1
v_gene: TRBV20-1
CDR3aa: CSARVGGLNTEAFF
CDR3nt: TGCAGTGCTAGAGTCGGGGGGCTGAACACTGAAGCTTTCTTT

abundance: once
d_gene: .
j_gene: TRBJ2-7
v_gene: TRBV5-1
CDR3aa: CASSLVDFSSYEQYF
CDR3nt: TGCGCCAGCAGCTTGGTTGATTTTAGCTCCTACGAGCAGTACTTC

abundance: .
d_gene: TRBD2
j_gene: TRBJ2-3
v_gene: TRBV20-1
CDR3aa: CSARTSGRTGTDTQYF
CDR3nt: TGCAGTGCTAGGACTAGCGGGAGGACCGGAACAGATACGCAGTATTTT

abundance: many
d_gene: .
j_gene: TRBJ1-2
v_gene: TRBV20-1
CDR3aa: CSARDYYGYTF
CDR3nt: TGCAGTGCGAGGGATTACTATGGCTACACCTTC

abundance: many
d_gene: .
j_gene: TRBJ2-3
v_gene: TRBV5-8
CDR3aa: CASSLQTSTDTQYF
CDR3nt: TGTGCCAGCAGCTTGCAGACCAGCACAGATACGCAGTATTTT

abundance: many
d_gene: .
j_gene: TRBJ2-3
v_gene: TRBV28
CDR3aa: CASSLSQMTGRSTDTQYF
CDR3nt: TGTGCCAGCAGTTTATCTCAAATGACGGGGCGAAGCACAGATACGCAGTATTTT

abundance: .
d_gene: .
j_gene: TRBJ1-6
v_gene: TRBV4-1
CDR3aa: CASSQRPTGNSPLHF
CDR3nt: TGCGCCAGCAGCCAAAGGCCGACGGGAAATTCACCCCTCCACTTT

abundance: .
d_gene: .
j_gene: TRBJ1-2
v_gene: TRBV27
CDR3aa: CASGLSSGYGYTF
CDR3nt: TGTGCCAGCGGTTTATCGTCAGGCTACGGCTACACCTTC

abundance: few
d_gene: TRBD2
j_gene: TRBJ2-1
v_gene: TRBV19
CDR3aa: CASSIGTSGSSYNEQFF
CDR3nt: TGTGCCAGTAGTATCGGGACTAGCGGTAGCTCCTACAATGAGCAGTTCTTC

abundance: many
d_gene: .
j_gene: TRBJ1-1
v_gene: TRBV11-2
CDR3aa: CASSLVQGTEAFF
CDR3nt: TGTGCCAGCAGCTTAGTACAGGGCACTGAAGCTTTCTTT

abundance: many
d_gene: .
j_gene: TRBJ2-1
v_gene: TRBV6-1
CDR3aa: CASSEEDIPQGEQFF
CDR3nt: TGTGCCAGCAGTGAAGAAGACATTCCCCAGGGGGAGCAGTTCTTC

abundance: many
d_gene: .
j_gene: TRBJ1-2
v_gene: TRBV6-6
CDR3aa: CASSGNREGDGYTF
CDR3nt: TGTGCCAGCAGTGGGAACAGGGAAGGGGATGGCTACACCTTC

abundance: many
d_gene: .
j_gene: TRBJ2-5
v_gene: TRBV20-1
CDR3aa: CSARGGAARETQYF
CDR3nt: TGCAGTGCTAGGGGGGGGGCCGCCCGAGAGACCCAGTACTTC

abundance: few
d_gene: TRBD1
j_gene: TRBJ2-5
v_gene: TRBV6-1
CDR3aa: CASSVLGRKLLYSGTGAQETQYF
CDR3nt: TGTGCCAGCAGTGTCCTTGGCCGCAAATTACTTTATTCAGGGACAGGGGCTCAAGAGACCCAGTACTTC

abundance: many
d_gene: TRBD1
j_gene: TRBJ2-3
v_gene: TRBV28
CDR3aa: CATALPLGQGAPDTQYF
CDR3nt: TGTGCCACCGCACTCCCTCTGGGACAGGGGGCCCCAGATACGCAGTATTTT

abundance: many
d_gene: TRBD2
j_gene: TRBJ2-3
v_gene: TRBV3-1
CDR3aa: CASSPLAGGYTDTQYF
CDR3nt: TGTGCCAGCAGCCCCCTAGCGGGAGGGTACACAGATACGCAGTATTTT

abundance: .
d_gene: .
j_gene: TRBJ1-1
v_gene: TRBV5-1
CDR3aa: CASTQPGVRDRTEAFF
CDR3nt: TGCGCCAGCACACAACCAGGGGTTAGAGACCGGACTGAAGCTTTCTTT

abundance: few
d_gene: .
j_gene: TRBJ1-1
v_gene: TRBV20-1
CDR3aa: CSARAPLNTEAFF
CDR3nt: TGCAGTGCTAGAGCCCCGTTGAACACTGAAGCTTTCTTT

abundance: .
d_gene: .
j_gene: TRBJ2-2
v_gene: TRBV3-1
CDR3aa: CASSLQGSLTGELFF
CDR3nt: TGTGCCAGCAGCCTTCAGGGTTCTCTCACCGGGGAGCTGTTTTTT

abundance: many
d_gene: .
j_gene: TRBJ2-3
v_gene: TRBV7-9
CDR3aa: CASSSSPGHRLADTQYF
CDR3nt: TGTGCCAGCAGCTCCTCCCCGGGTCACCGGCTGGCAGATACGCAGTATTTT

abundance: .
d_gene: TRBD1
j_gene: TRBJ1-1
v_gene: TRBV5-1
CDR3aa: CASSSRTGSTEAFF
CDR3nt: TGCGCCAGCAGCTCTCGGACAGGATCCACTGAAGCTTTCTTT

abundance: many
d_gene: TRBD2
j_gene: TRBJ2-1
v_gene: TRBV5-1
CDR3aa: CASRGGSNEQFF
CDR3nt: TGCGCCAGCAGAGGCGGGAGCAATGAGCAGTTCTTC

abundance: few
d_gene: .
j_gene: TRBJ2-1
v_gene: TRBV18
CDR3aa: CASSPGAGQFF
CDR3nt: TGTGCCAGCTCACCGGGGGCTGGGCAGTTCTTC